This T cell receptor (beta chain) was recovered during a study of blood T cell repertoires in COVID-19. The sample holds a few counts of this clone. Under the authors' procedure: Estimation of nucleated cell counts relied on the amplification of reference gene primers. Measured with immunoSEQ multiplex PCR; TCRdb has only the in-frame clones, and not every one. The V and J calls and the clone size are those of that table, but D and trimming were determined from the DNA. The data hold more than 300,000 clones, with about nine tenths observed a single time. The sequenced material came from PBMCs or T cells enriched from blood (not recorded which). This TCR derives from a woman aged 35 to 49 who had been exposed to COVID-19.

CDR3 nucleotides: TGTGCCAGCAGCAAACAGGGGGAGCCCCAGCATTTT. It translates to CASSKQGEPQHF. V gene TRBV9 combines with J gene TRBJ1-5; 8 bases are a match to TRBD1. The CDR3 is made up of 12 amino acids. V shed 4 bases and J 8 bases; nucleotides not matched to a gene: 2. Germline CDR1 reads SGDLS; CDR2 reads YYNGEE.